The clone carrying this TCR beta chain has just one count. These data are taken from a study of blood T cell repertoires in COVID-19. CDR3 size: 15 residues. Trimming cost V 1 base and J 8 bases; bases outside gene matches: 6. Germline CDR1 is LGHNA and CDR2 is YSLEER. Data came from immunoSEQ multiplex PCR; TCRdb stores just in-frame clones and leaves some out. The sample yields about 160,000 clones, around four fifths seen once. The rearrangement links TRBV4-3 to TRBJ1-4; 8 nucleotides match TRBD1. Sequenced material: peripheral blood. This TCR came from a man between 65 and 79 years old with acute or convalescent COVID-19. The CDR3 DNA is TGCGCCAGCAGCCAAGTCAATACAGGGGGGGAAAAACTGTTTTTT. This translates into CASSQVNTGGEKLFF.